This TCR beta chain stems from a study of blood T cell repertoires in COVID-19. Here immunoSEQ multiplex PCR was the method, and the copy in TCRdb shows in-frame clones only, minus some. Of around 160,000 clones in the sample, roughly 80% were seen once. The CDR3 contains 13 residues. Germline V gene lookup returns CDR1 LNHNV and CDR2 YYDKDF (reference sequence). Trimming took 8 bases from V and 5 from J, leaving 16 bases between them. The chain carries TRBV15 and TRBJ2-7, with a possible D match to TRBD1 (6 bases). Sequencing was performed on PBMCs or T cells enriched from blood (not recorded which). This receptor was obtained from a woman aged 55-75 years who had recovered from COVID-19. CDR3 amino acids: CATGRDTFDEQYF. In nucleotides, the CDR3 is TGTGCCACCGGCCGGGACACCTTCGACGAGCAGTACTTC.